These T cell receptor beta chains were read from a single sample in a study of CD8 T cells in Susac syndrome. TCRdb itself ran the immunoSEQ multiplex PCR reads through MiXCR, one entry per CDR3 protein. This sample has about 200,000 distinct CDR3 sequences, with 85% to 95% found just once. Sample: CD4+ T cells from PBMCs. These receptors were collected from a human donor in good health. The CDR3 runs from the conserved cysteine through the conserved F or W. Each record gives: J gene, D gene, clone size, V gene, CDR3 protein. The D gene is left open where the match is weak. Size is omitted from some rows. Given values are once, few, many or a class for expanded clones.

TRBJ2-7,-,once,TRBV27,CASSYRYLVNSGWSYEQYF
TRBJ2-1,-,-,TRBV20-1,CSAMGNEQFF
TRBJ1-4,-,-,TRBV29-1,CSVERGNEKLFF
TRBJ2-3,-,-,TRBV2,CASRDLASTDTQYF
TRBJ1-5,-,-,TRBV24-1,CATSGGFDQPQHF
TRBJ2-7,TRBD2,-,TRBV29-1,CSVGNLAGASYEQYF
TRBJ1-1,TRBD1,-,TRBV20-1,CSARVTGRNTEAFF
TRBJ2-1,-,once,TRBV7-2,CASSTPGTKQFF
TRBJ1-2,TRBD1,-,TRBV24-1,CATRKTGNGYTF
TRBJ1-5,TRBD1,-,TRBV5-1,CASSPNRGQDQPQHF
TRBJ2-5,-,-,TRBV7-9,CASRSLAQTQYF
TRBJ2-1,-,-,TRBV30,CAWSVQGVNEQFF
TRBJ2-7,TRBD2,-,TRBV6-5,CASSSSGTRNEQYF
TRBJ2-7,TRBD1,-,TRBV27,CASSPSDRGWPYEQYF
TRBJ2-3,-,-,TRBV12-3/TRBV12-4,CASSKIASTDTQYF
TRBJ2-5,TRBD2,-,TRBV24-1,CATSDFSGTSSETQYF
TRBJ2-6,-,-,TRBV7-3,CASSLRQLSGANVLTF
TRBJ2-3,TRBD2,-,TRBV27,CASRLAGGATDTQYF
TRBJ2-1,-,-,TRBV4-1,CASSLQGNYNEQFF
TRBJ2-5,-,-,TRBV3-1,CASSQDRSGSPYF
TRBJ1-5,-,-,TRBV23-1,CASSQPAGQPQHF
TRBJ1-1,-,once,TRBV6-2/TRBV6-3,CASSDNQGGPAEAFF
TRBJ2-1,-,-,TRBV11-2,CASSPADTYNEQFF
TRBJ1-2,-,once,TRBV18,CASSRTGKREFYGYTF
TRBJ1-2,TRBD1,-,TRBV6-5,CASTRQGNGYTF
TRBJ2-5,-,-,TRBV24-1,CATSDLSADQATQYF
TRBJ2-1,TRBD2,-,TRBV28,CASSLARGGSDEQFF
TRBJ1-5,-,-,TRBV15,CATSRDLTPRNQPQHF
TRBJ2-1,-,-,TRBV12-3/TRBV12-4,CASSADLAYNEQFF
TRBJ2-7,-,-,TRBV18,CASSPPAQGRNEQYF
TRBJ2-4,-,-,TRBV3-1,CASSQVPGPGAVKNIQYF
TRBJ1-6,-,-,TRBV4-3,CASSQGGAGHSPLHF
TRBJ1-1,TRBD1,-,TRBV5-1,CASSLGEETGSAEAFF
TRBJ2-5,-,-,TRBV6-2/TRBV6-3,CASSTQVETQYF